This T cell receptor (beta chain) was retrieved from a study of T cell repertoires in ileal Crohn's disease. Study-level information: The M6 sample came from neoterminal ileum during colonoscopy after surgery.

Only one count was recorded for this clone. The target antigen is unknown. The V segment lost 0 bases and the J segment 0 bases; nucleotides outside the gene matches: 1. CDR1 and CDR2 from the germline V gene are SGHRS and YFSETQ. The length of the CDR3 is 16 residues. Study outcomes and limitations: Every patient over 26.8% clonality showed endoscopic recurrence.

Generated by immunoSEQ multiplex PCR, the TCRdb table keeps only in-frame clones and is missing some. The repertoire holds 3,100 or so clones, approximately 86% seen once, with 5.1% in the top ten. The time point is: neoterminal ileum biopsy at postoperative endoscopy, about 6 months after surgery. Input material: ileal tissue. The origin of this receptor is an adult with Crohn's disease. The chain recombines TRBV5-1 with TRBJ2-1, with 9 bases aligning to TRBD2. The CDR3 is CASSLASGVSYNEQFF. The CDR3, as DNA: TGCGCCAGCAGCTTGGCTAGCGGGGTCTCCTACAATGAGCAGTTCTTC.